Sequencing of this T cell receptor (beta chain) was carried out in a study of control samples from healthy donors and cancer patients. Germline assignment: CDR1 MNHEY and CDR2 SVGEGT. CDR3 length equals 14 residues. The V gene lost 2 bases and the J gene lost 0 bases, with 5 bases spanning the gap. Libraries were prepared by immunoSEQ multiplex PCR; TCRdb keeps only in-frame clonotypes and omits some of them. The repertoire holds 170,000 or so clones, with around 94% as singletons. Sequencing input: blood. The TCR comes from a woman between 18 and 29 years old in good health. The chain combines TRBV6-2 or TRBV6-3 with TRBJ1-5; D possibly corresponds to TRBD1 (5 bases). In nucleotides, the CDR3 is TGTGCCAGCAGTTACCAGGGTAGCAATCAGCCCCAGCATTTT. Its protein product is CASSYQGSNQPQHF.